One and the same sample provided the 15 T cell receptor beta chains below, sequenced in a study of T cell changes during pregnancy in multiple sclerosis. TCRdb keeps only in-frame clones here, not all; method: immunoSEQ multiplex PCR. In the table there are tens of thousands of clones, about 90% of which are singletons. The sequences come from peripheral blood, collected in the first trimester of pregnancy. Source of these receptors: a female donor in good health, enrolled as a control in a pregnancy study.

V and J are TRBV2 and TRBJ1-5; TRBD1 matches at 9 bases. The V gene end was trimmed by 8 bases and the J gene end by 2 bases; junction bases not matched to a gene: 1. This CDR3 has 13 amino acids. Germline CDR1 reads SNHLY; CDR2 reads FYNNEI. CDR3 sequence: CASGDRGNQPQHF. For the CDR3, the DNA is TGTGCCAGCGGGGACAGGGGCAATCAGCCCCAGCATTTT.

The chain recombines TRBV5-3 with TRBJ2-1, with 10 bases fitting TRBD2. TRBV5-3 qualifies as an ORF whose function is uncertain. V lost 6 bases to trimming and J lost 9 bases; unmatched junction nucleotides: 9. The CDR3 is 14 residues long. CDR3: CARTPLAGVSEQFF. In nucleotides, the CDR3 is TGTGCCAGAACCCCCCTAGCGGGAGTAAGTGAGCAGTTCTTC.

The chain is built from TRBV10-3 and TRBJ1-2, with 11 positions matching TRBD1. This CDR3 has 16 residues. Germline V CDR1 and CDR2: ENHRY, SYGVKD. V dropped 4 bases and J dropped 4; count of bases not matched to a gene: 8. CDR3: CAISADRGLRSYGYTF. CDR3 DNA sequence: TGTGCCATCAGTGCGGACAGGGGGCTGAGGTCCTATGGCTACACCTTC.

The CDR3 here is CASSDLSRLLGNTQYF. In DNA form, the CDR3 reads TGTGCCAGCAGTGATCTCTCCAGGCTGCTCGGTAATACGCAGTATTTT. J is TRBJ2-3 and V is TRBV6-1, with no clear D. The CDR3 is 16 residues long. The germline CDR1 and CDR2 sequences are MNHNS and SASEGT. Trimming removed 3 bases from V and 7 bases from J, with 20 bases in between.

This clone appeared once. The V call is TRBV13, the J call TRBJ2-3, with 9 positions matching TRBD2. This CDR3 comprises 16 residues. Germline values: CDR1 PRHDT, CDR2 FYEKMQ (reference sequence). The J segment lost 1 base and the V segment lost 4 bases, leaving 6 bases of the junction unmatched. The DNA of the CDR3 is TGTGCCAGCAGCTCGCGGGGGGGGGTGGGCACAGATACGCAGTATTTT. It specifies CASSSRGGVGTDTQYF.

The rearrangement uses TRBV5-1 and TRBJ2-5; the match to TRBD2 covers 14 bases. V dropped 0 bases and J dropped 2; count of bases not matched to a gene: 3. The CDR3 covers 17 residues. Germline V gene data show CDR1 as SGHRS and CDR2 as YFSETQ. The CDR3 DNA reads as TGCGCCAGCAGCTTGGGACTAGCGGGAGGGCGGCAAGAGACCCAGTACTTC. Translated: CASSLGLAGGRQETQYF.

The rearrangement links TRBV6-1 to TRBJ2-1; 10 bases map to TRBD2. This CDR3 region has 19 residues. Germline CDR1 MNHNS, CDR2 SASEGT. V shed 3 bases, J shed 0 bases, and the junction held 11 bases outside the gene matches. CDR3 nucleotide sequence: TGTGCCAGCAGTGACCCCCGGCTAGCGGGGGTTTTCTCCTACAATGAGCAGTTCTTC. Translating gives CASSDPRLAGVFSYNEQFF.

The chain carries TRBV11-2 and TRBJ2-4; 8 nucleotides align to TRBD1. Germline V gives CDR1 SGHAT, CDR2 FQNNGV. J gave up 3 bases and V 3 bases, and 4 bases lay outside the gene matches. The CDR3 covers 15 residues. As DNA, the CDR3 is TGTGCCAGCAGCTTCGGACAGGGAGGCAAAAACATTCAGTACTTC. Amino acid sequence: CASSFGQGGKNIQYF.

V gene TRBV27 combines with J gene TRBJ2-7; tentative D call: TRBD2 (6 bases). CDR3 length: 13 amino acids. The germline V gene encodes CDR1 MNHEY and CDR2 SMNVEV (reference sequence). The ends were cut back, 3 bases at V and 4 bases at J, with 10 bases in the middle. CDR3 sequence reads: CASSFTGAYEQYF. The DNA of the CDR3 is TGTGCCAGCAGTTTTACGGGAGCATACGAGCAGTACTTC.

The genes are TRBV28 and TRBJ2-3; 10 nucleotides match TRBD1. V lost 6 bases and J lost 2; bases outside the gene matches: 8. Germline V gene lookup returns CDR1 MDHEN and CDR2 SYDVKM. The CDR3 runs 16 residues. CDR3 amino acids: CASSPRDRGYTDTQYF. CDR3 sequence (DNA): TGTGCCAGCAGCCCGAGGGACAGGGGATACACAGATACGCAGTATTTT.

The rearrangement joins TRBV10-1 to TRBJ1-1, with D perhaps TRBD1 (6 bases). The V end lost 6 bases, the J end lost 3 bases, and 14 bases lay between the germline ends. Per the germline V gene, CDR1 is WNHNN and CDR2 is SYGVQD (reference sequence). The CDR3 extends over 14 amino acids. This CDR3 reads CASRSGGPDTEAFF. CDR3 nucleotides: TGCGCCAGCAGGAGCGGGGGGCCCGACACTGAAGCTTTCTTT.

The chain has TRBV5-1 and TRBJ2-7; D may be TRBD1 (5 bases). CDR3 length: 15 amino acids. The V end lost 4 bases, the J end lost 2 bases, and 16 bases lay between the germline ends. The V gene's germline CDR1 is SGHRS and CDR2 YFSETQ. This chain's CDR3 is CASSVGPQGTYEQYF. In DNA form, the CDR3 reads TGCGCCAGCAGCGTGGGCCCCCAGGGAACCTACGAGCAGTACTTC. Drawing the rest from reference TRBV5-1 and TRBJ2-7, the complete variable domain is KAGVTQTPRYLIKTRGQQVTLSCSPISGHRSVSWYQQTPGQGLQFLFEYFSETQRNKGNFPGRFSGRQFSNSRSEMNVSTLELGDSALYLCASSVGPQGTYEQYFGPGTRLTVT.

V gene TRBV7-9 combines with J gene TRBJ2-1; tentatively, D is TRBD1 (5 bases). The CDR3 is 16 residues long. Germline V lookup: CDR1 SEHNR, CDR2 FQNEAQ (reference sequence). V was cut by 5 bases and J by 2 bases, with 16 bases left in between. The CDR3 bases are TGTGCCAGCAGCCCAAAATCCGGACACGCCTACAATGAGCAGTTCTTC. Translating gives CASSPKSGHAYNEQFF.

This clone was seen just once. DNA of the CDR3: TGTGCCAGTAATTTTCGGGACACATCCTACAATGAGCAGTTCTTC. It specifies CASNFRDTSYNEQFF. The chain couples TRBV6-6 to TRBJ2-1, with D perhaps matching TRBD1 (6 bases). Germline CDR1 is MNHNY and CDR2 is SVGAGI (reference sequence). Trimming shortened V by 9 bases and J by 1 base, and 16 bases separated the two germline ends. The CDR3 runs 15 residues.

This clone was counted only a few times. This chain joins TRBV4-2 and TRBJ2-2; the D gene is possibly TRBD1 (6 bases). Trimming took 0 bases from V and 6 from J, leaving 20 bases between them. Germline-derived CDR1 and CDR2 are LGHNA and YNFKEQ. The CDR3 is 18 amino acids. The CDR3 protein is CASSQDRLNARGSGELFF. In nucleotides, the CDR3 is TGTGCCAGCAGCCAAGATCGCTTAAATGCCAGGGGTTCCGGGGAGCTGTTTTTT.